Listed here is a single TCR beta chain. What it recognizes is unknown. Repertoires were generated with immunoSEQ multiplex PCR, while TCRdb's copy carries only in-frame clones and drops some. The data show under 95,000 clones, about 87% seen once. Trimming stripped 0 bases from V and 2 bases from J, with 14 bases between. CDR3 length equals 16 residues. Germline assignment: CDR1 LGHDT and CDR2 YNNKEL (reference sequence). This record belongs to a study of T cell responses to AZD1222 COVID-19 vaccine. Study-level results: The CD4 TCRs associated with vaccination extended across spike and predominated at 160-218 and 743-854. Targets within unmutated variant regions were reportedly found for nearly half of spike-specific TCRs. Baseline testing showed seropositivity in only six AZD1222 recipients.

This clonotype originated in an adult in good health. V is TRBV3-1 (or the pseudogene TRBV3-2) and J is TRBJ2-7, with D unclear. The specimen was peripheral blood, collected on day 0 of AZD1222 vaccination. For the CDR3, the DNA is TGTGCCAGCAGCCAAGATTTATGGGTCTCTACCTACGAGCAGTACTTC. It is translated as CASSQDLWVSTYEQYF.